These 20 T cell receptor beta chains came from one sample sequenced in a study of CD8 T cells in ankylosing spondylitis. TCRdb re-called the 5' RACE reads through MiXCR, storing one row per CDR3 protein. The repertoire holds 250,000 to 350,000 distinct CDR3 sequences, with around 18% as singletons. Sequenced sample: blood, either unsorted or a sorted T cell fraction (not recorded which). These receptors were collected from a male donor with ankylosing spondylitis or in good health (not recorded which).

J is TRBJ2-1 and V is TRBV6-1; no clear D gene. The V gene's germline CDR1 is MNHNS and CDR2 SASEGT. Trimming removed 6 bases from V and 8 bases from J, with 11 bases in between. The CDR3 length is 12 residues. The CDR3: CASRAYGDEQFF. Written as DNA, the CDR3 is TGTGCCAGCAGGGCTTATGGGGATGAGCAGTTCTTC.

V gene TRBV9 combines with J gene TRBJ2-1, with 9 nucleotides matching TRBD2. The ends lost 6 bases at V and 0 bases at J; junction bases unmatched: 4. The CDR3 runs 15 residues. Per the germline V gene, CDR1 is SGDLS and CDR2 is YYNGEE. CDR3 DNA: TGTGCCAGCAACCGCGGGGGGGACTCCTACAATGAGCAGTTCTTC. Protein product: CASNRGGDSYNEQFF.

This clonotype was detected ten times or more. This sequence joins TRBV27 and TRBJ1-1; 9 bases line up with TRBD1. Trimming cost V 5 bases and J 3 bases; bases outside gene matches: 16. The CDR3 spans 18 residues. Germline loops: CDR1 MNHEY, CDR2 SMNVEV (reference sequence). CDR3 DNA sequence: TGTGCCAGCAGTCCATGGACAGGGGACTCGCCTAGGCACACTGAAGCTTTCTTT. This codes for CASSPWTGDSPRHTEAFF.

Only a few counts were recorded for this clonotype. The chain recombines TRBV12-3 or TRBV12-4 with TRBJ2-2; 7 nucleotides line up with TRBD1. This CDR3 spans 15 amino acids. The junction had 3 bases not matched to a gene; V was cut back by 5 bases and J by 0 bases. The CDR3 loop reads CASSGDSANTGELFF. The CDR3 nucleotides read TGTGCCAGCAGTGGGGACAGCGCGAACACCGGGGAGCTGTTTTTT.

The rearrangement uses TRBV5-1 and TRBJ1-2; D call uncertain. Germline CDR1 and CDR2: SGHRS and YFSETQ. The CDR3 runs 17 residues. Trimming removed 0 bases from V and 2 bases from J, with 17 bases in between. CDR3 amino acids: CASSLVPARDQNYGYTF. The CDR3 DNA reads as TGCGCCAGCAGCTTGGTACCCGCGAGGGATCAGAACTATGGCTACACCTTC.

The CDR3 spells CASSFPGQGVSNTQYF. CDR3 nucleotides: TGTGCCAGCAGCTTCCCTGGACAGGGGGTTAGTAATACGCAGTATTTT. The J gene is TRBJ2-3, the V gene TRBV7-2; 10 bases match TRBD1. Germline V CDR1 and CDR2: SGHTA, FQGNSA. J lost 7 bases, V lost 3 bases, and 10 bases had no gene match. The CDR3 covers 16 residues.

The chain has TRBV20-1 and TRBJ2-5; TRBD2 matches 8 bases. CDR1 is DFQATT, CDR2 SNEGSKA, per germline (reference sequence). The V segment lost 6 bases and the J segment 1 base; nucleotides outside the gene matches: 10. This CDR3 is 15 amino acids long. CDR3 nucleotides: TGCAGTGCCCACAGGCGGGGGGTCGTCCAAGAGACCCAGTACTTC. Translated, it gives CSAHRRGVVQETQYF.

This clonotype has just a few counts. The gene calls are TRBV7-8 and TRBJ2-1; no reliable D call. The CDR3 loop spans 14 amino acids. The germline V and J ends were trimmed by 2 bases and 2 bases, with 7 bases remaining between them. Germline CDR1 is SGHVS and CDR2 is FQNEAQ. The CDR3 loop reads CASSLTEAYNEQFF. The CDR3 DNA reads as TGTGCCAGCAGCTTAACAGAAGCCTACAATGAGCAGTTCTTC.

This clonotype was observed a few times. For the CDR3, the DNA is TGCGCCAGCAGCCCTTTTACAGGGGATCCCAATGAGCAGTTCTTC. Protein sequence: CASSPFTGDPNEQFF. This chain connects TRBV5-1 to TRBJ2-1; 7 bases align to TRBD1. Germline lookup yields CDR1 SGHRS and CDR2 YFSETQ. This CDR3 region has 15 residues. V gave up 4 bases and J gave up 6 bases; unmatched junction bases: 10.

Many counts were recorded for this clonotype. V and J are TRBV24-1 and TRBJ1-4; D remains unclear. The germline V gene encodes CDR1 KGHDR and CDR2 SFDVKD. There are 16 residues in the CDR3. Between the trimmed V and J ends, which lost 4 bases and 7 bases, there was a span of 18 bases. The CDR3 bases are TGTGCCACCAGTGACCCGAATGAAGGACCCGGTGAAAAACTGTTTTTT. Translation gives CATSDPNEGPGEKLFF.

This clonotype has at least ten counts. V gene TRBV29-1 combines with J gene TRBJ2-1; no firm D call. Germline V gene lookup returns CDR1 SQVTM and CDR2 ANQGSEA. The V end lost 6 bases, the J end lost 3 bases, and 3 bases lay between the germline ends. This CDR3 region has 10 residues. CDR3 in amino acids: CSVGYNEQFF. As DNA, the CDR3 is TGCAGCGTGGGCTACAATGAGCAGTTCTTC.

The chain uses TRBV27 and TRBJ2-7, with 9 bases identical to TRBD1. V lost 4 bases, J lost 7 bases, and 5 bases stayed unmatched. The CDR3 has 13 amino acids. The germline gives CDR1 MNHEY, CDR2 SMNVEV (reference sequence). The CDR3 spells CASSSRDRVEQYV. CDR3 in DNA: TGTGCCAGCAGTTCCCGGGACAGGGTAGAGCAGTACGTC.

This clonotype has a handful of counts. The chain links TRBV5-1 to TRBJ2-3, with D uncertain. This CDR3 spans 16 amino acids. CDR1 is SGHRS and CDR2 is YFSETQ in the germline V gene. Trimming stripped 4 bases from V and 0 bases from J, with 15 bases between. This chain's CDR3 is CASSKRDGTSTDTQYF. The CDR3 DNA is TGCGCCAGCAGCAAACGTGACGGTACTAGCACAGATACGCAGTATTTT.

V gene TRBV11-1 combines with J gene TRBJ2-1; 9 positions agree with TRBD2. This CDR3 is built from 18 residues. Germline lookup yields CDR1 SGHAT and CDR2 FQDESV (reference sequence). Germline trimming cut 5 bases from V and 7 bases from J; bases unmatched to any gene: 18. DNA of the CDR3: TGTGCCAGCAGCCGGACCGGGACTAGCATTAGGTTTGGGAATGAGCAGTTCTTC. Translating it yields CASSRTGTSIRFGNEQFF.

This clonotype has just a few counts. J is TRBJ1-1 and V is TRBV7-3, with unresolved D. V lost 3 bases to trimming and J lost 4 bases, with 12 bases between them. The CDR3 loop spans 14 amino acids. Germline-derived CDR1 and CDR2 are SGHTA and FQGTGA. The CDR3 region has the DNA TGTGCCAGCAGCTTCAAAAGTAAAACCACTGAAGCTTTCTTT. Its translation is CASSFKSKTTEAFF. The full variable domain, completed using reference TRBV7-3 and TRBJ1-1, is GAGVSQTPSNKVTEKGKYVELRCDPISGHTALYWYRQSLGQGPEFLIYFQGTGAADDSGLPNDRFFAVRPEGSVSTLKIQRTERGDSAVYLCASSFKSKTTEAFFGQGTRLTVV.

J is TRBJ1-1 and V is TRBV20-1; 11 bases are a match to TRBD1. The germline V gene has CDR1 DFQATT and CDR2 SNEGSKA (reference sequence). There are 17 residues in the CDR3. Trimming cost V 3 bases and J 3 bases; bases outside gene matches: 12. CDR3 amino acids: CSARTGTGGFSDTEAFF. The CDR3 DNA follows: TGCAGTGCTAGGACCGGGACAGGGGGTTTCAGCGACACTGAAGCTTTCTTT.

V usage is TRBV20-1 and J usage is TRBJ1-4; no definite D call. Germline CDR1 reads DFQATT; CDR2 reads SNEGSKA (reference sequence). This CDR3 is 13 amino acids long. Trimming stripped 3 bases from V and 7 bases from J, with 12 bases between. The CDR3 bases are TGCAGTGCTAGTAAGGGCGGGGTTGAAAAACTGTTTTTT. Protein product: CSASKGGVEKLFF.

This chain links TRBV12-3 or TRBV12-4 with TRBJ1-3; D is unclear. The CDR3 has 16 residues. Deletions cut 1 base from V and 0 bases from J, with 10 bases between. The CDR3 bases are TGTGCCAGCAGTTTAGGGCAGACTTTCTCTGGAAACACCATATATTTT. Protein product: CASSLGQTFSGNTIYF.

This clonotype was seen a few times. The rearrangement joins TRBV6-1 to TRBJ1-1, with TRBD1 matching over 7 bases. The CDR3 is 14 residues long. With 6 bases clipped from V and 0 bases from J, the junction kept 4 bases outside the gene matches. The germline CDR1 and CDR2 sequences are MNHNS and SASEGT. The CDR3 is CASRPGGLNTEAFF. The CDR3 DNA reads as TGTGCCAGCAGGCCAGGGGGTCTGAACACTGAAGCTTTCTTT.

This clonotype was seen a few times. The chain joins TRBV5-1 to TRBJ1-1; no clear D. Per germline, CDR1 SGHRS and CDR2 YFSETQ. Trimming removed 2 bases at V and 1 base at J, with 15 bases between. The CDR3 consists of 16 residues. Written as DNA, the CDR3 is TGCGCCAGCAGCTTCCAGTCTACTTGGGGGAACACTGAAGCTTTCTTT. Translating gives CASSFQSTWGNTEAFF.